This TCR beta chain was captured by sequencing in a study of blood T cell repertoires in COVID-19. Whole-study context: The samples span acute and convalescent COVID-19 from the United States, Italy and Spain. The cDNA or gDNA used as material had been derived from T cells, B-cell-depleted T cells, or PBMCs.

Germline loops: CDR1 SGHKS, CDR2 YYEKEE (reference sequence). CDR3 length equals 15 residues. V lost 0 bases, J lost 0 bases, and 9 bases lay in between. Per the original data handling: Amplifying reference gene primers gave estimates of nucleated cell counts. Produced via immunoSEQ multiplex PCR; TCRdb's table is partial and in-frame only. That table furnishes V, J and clone size, whereas the DNA furnished D and trimming. The sample lists approximately 130,000 clones, approximately 86% occurring once. The source material was peripheral blood. V usage is TRBV5-5 and J usage is TRBJ1-1; no clear D gene. The receptor was derived from a woman aged 45-65 years who had recovered from COVID-19. CDR3 DNA: TGTGCCAGCAGCTTGGTCGGCGGGATGAACACTGAAGCTTTCTTT. This gives the protein CASSLVGGMNTEAFF.